The text below deals with one TCR beta chain. Its matching antigen is unknown. This record comes from a study of cytomegalovirus exposure and HLA in healthy donors. Deletions cut 2 bases from V and 4 bases from J, with 9 bases between. From germline, CDR1 is MNHEY and CDR2 SVGAGI. The CDR3 runs to 14 residues. Profiled with immunoSEQ multiplex PCR; TCRdb holds only in-frame clones, not every one. The table shows under 95,000 clones, with approximately 90% occurring only once. Study conclusions and caveats: Reports credit the classifier with highly specific, highly sensitive diagnosis of cytomegalovirus status. CMV antigen specificity of a few CMV-associated chains was confirmed in vitro. Most TCR sequences were seen very rarely across donors, but some public TCRs occurred in many.

The roughly 120-subject validation cohort, separate from the approximately 670-subject first cohort, included the donors. This receptor was obtained from a man aged 30 to 45 in good health and CMV-seronegative. The J gene is TRBJ1-3, the V gene TRBV6-5, with D possibly matching TRBD1 (5 bases). Sequenced sample: PBMCs. CDR3 sequence reads: CASSYKGYGNTIYF. CDR3 DNA sequence: TGTGCCAGCAGTTACAAGGGGTACGGAAACACCATATATTTT.